These 18 T cell receptor beta chains originate from one sample sequenced in a study of CD8 T cells in ankylosing spondylitis. Whole-study findings and limits: For ankylosing spondylitis blood, a TCR beta motif of seven to nine highly homologous variants appeared characteristic.

TCRdb reprocessed the 5' RACE reads via MiXCR and lists one record per CDR3 protein. The data contain 350,000 to 450,000 distinct CDR3 sequences, 25% to 30% of them singletons. These TCRs are of unknown antigen specificity. The sequenced sample consisted of blood, either unsorted or a sorted T cell fraction (not recorded which). The receptor set was obtained from a male donor with ankylosing spondylitis.

The chain employs TRBV6-1 and TRBJ2-2, with D possibly matching TRBD1 (6 bases). CDR3 length: 13 residues. The germline V gene has CDR1 MNHNS and CDR2 SASEGT. V gave up 6 bases and J gave up 10 bases, with 15 bases separating them. CDR3 loop: CASSRDRQVELFF. CDR3 DNA: TGTGCCAGCAGCCGAGACAGGCAGGTGGAGCTGTTTTTT.

This clonotype showed up just a few times. The chain combines TRBV5-6 with TRBJ2-7; no clear D. Germline V gene sequence: CDR1 SGHDT, CDR2 YYEEEE. CDR3 length: 14 residues. V lost 1 base and J 3 bases, leaving 11 bases between the germline ends. In DNA form, the CDR3 reads TGTGCCAGCAGCTTGCTGTGGACCCACTACGAGCAGTACTTC. It codes for CASSLLWTHYEQYF.

V usage is TRBV3-1 and J usage is TRBJ2-1, with D possibly matching TRBD2 (5 bases). Germline assignment: CDR1 LGHDT and CDR2 YNNKEL (reference sequence). V lost 8 bases, J lost 2 bases, and 7 bases lay in between. The CDR3 runs 12 residues. The CDR3 coding sequence is TGTGCCAGCGCAGCGGCCTACAATGAGCAGTTCTTC. This sequence encodes CASAAAYNEQFF.

The J gene is TRBJ2-1, the V gene TRBV7-2; 8 bases are a match to TRBD1. Germline V CDR1 and CDR2: SGHTA, FQGNSA. This CDR3 has 13 amino acids. J gave up 7 bases and V 4 bases, and 3 bases lay outside the gene matches. The CDR3, as DNA: TGTGCCAGCAGCTGGGGACAGGAAAATGAGCAGTTCTTC. Translation: CASSWGQENEQFF.

This clonotype was seen ten or more times. This chain links TRBV6-1 with TRBJ2-7; D call uncertain. This CDR3 is built from 11 residues. V gave up 5 bases and J gave up 3 bases, with 5 bases separating them. The germline V gene has CDR1 MNHNS and CDR2 SASEGT. CDR3 nucleotides: TGTGCCAGCAGTCGTAACTACGAGCAGTACTTC. Amino acids: CASSRNYEQYF.

This clonotype has ten or more counts. This chain connects TRBV3-1 to TRBJ1-2; D is uncertain. The V and J ends lost 1 base and 2 bases respectively, with 8 bases between them. The CDR3 extends over 14 amino acids. In germline, CDR1 is LGHDT, CDR2 YNNKEL (reference sequence). The CDR3 reads CASSQGAGNYGYTF. CDR3 in DNA: TGTGCCAGCAGCCAAGGGGCCGGAAACTATGGCTACACCTTC.

Here the CDR3 DNA reads TGTGCCAGCAGAGCACCTGCCGGGGGGGGCCAAGAGACCCAGTACTTC. This translates into CASRAPAGGGQETQYF. This chain uses TRBV2 with TRBJ2-5, with 8 bases that match TRBD2. The junction had 10 bases not matched to a gene; V was cut back by 6 bases and J by 1 base. Germline values: CDR1 SNHLY, CDR2 FYNNEI. The CDR3 spans 16 residues.

The chain combines TRBV5-1 with TRBJ2-1, with 7 positions matching TRBD2. This CDR3 comprises 13 residues. The V and J ends lost 6 bases and 8 bases, in that order; junction bases with no gene match: 8. CDR1 and CDR2 from the germline V gene are SGHRS and YFSETQ. The CDR3 loop reads CASTGGGRYEQFF. The DNA for the CDR3 is TGCGCCAGCACGGGGGGAGGGCGTTATGAGCAGTTCTTC. The whole variable domain, filled in from reference TRBV5-1 and TRBJ2-1, reads KAGVTQTPRYLIKTRGQQVTLSCSPISGHRSVSWYQQTPGQGLQFLFEYFSETQRNKGNFPGRFSGRQFSNSRSEMNVSTLELGDSALYLCASTGGGRYEQFFGPGTRLTVL.

This rearrangement joins TRBV2 to TRBJ2-7, with no clear D. V dropped 1 base and J dropped 5 bases, with 9 bases sitting between them. Germline CDR1 SNHLY, CDR2 FYNNEI. CDR3 length: 13 residues. This CDR3 reads CASSEGGFDEQYV. CDR3 nucleotide sequence: TGTGCCAGCAGTGAAGGGGGTTTCGACGAGCAGTACGTC.

This clonotype was seen only a few times. The gene calls are TRBV10-1 and TRBJ2-7, with D perhaps given as TRBD1 or TRBD2 (5 bases each). There are 13 residues in the CDR3. Trimming left V 8 bases short and J 0 bases short, with 11 bases between. Looked up from germline, CDR1 is WNHNN and CDR2 is SYGVQD (reference sequence). DNA for the CDR3: TGCGCCAGCGGGGACGCCAACTCCTACGAGCAGTACTTC. This sequence encodes CASGDANSYEQYF.

This clonotype was observed a few times. The chain links TRBV5-1 to TRBJ1-2, with unresolved D. This CDR3 has 15 residues. Germline CDR1 is SGHRS and CDR2 is YFSETQ. The germline V and J ends were trimmed by 0 bases and 7 bases, with 16 bases remaining between them. CDR3 DNA sequence: TGCGCCAGCAGCTTGGTAGACACGGCGGGAAGTGGCTACACCTTC. Encoded protein: CASSLVDTAGSGYTF.

The chain uses TRBV12-3 or TRBV12-4 and TRBJ2-1, with 10 bases aligning to TRBD2. This CDR3 spans 14 amino acids. V dropped 6 bases and J dropped 8; count of bases not matched to a gene: 7. DNA for the CDR3: TGTGCCAGCAGGCCTAGCGGGAGTAGGTATGAGCAGTTCTTC. It specifies CASRPSGSRYEQFF.

This clonotype turned up a few times. This chain uses TRBV29-1 with TRBJ1-2; TRBD1 might be the D (6 bases). The CDR3 totals 14 residues. Germline CDR1 is SQVTM and CDR2 is ANQGSEA. Trimming removed 6 bases at V and 3 bases at J, with 17 bases between. CDR3 DNA sequence: TGCAGCGTGAACACAGCCGGGGGCCACTATGGCTACACCTTC. It is translated as CSVNTAGGHYGYTF.

V and J are TRBV5-6 and TRBJ1-1, with no clear D. The V and J ends lost 4 bases and 11 bases respectively, with 18 bases between them. This CDR3 has 13 amino acids. Germline loops: CDR1 SGHDT, CDR2 YYEEEE. CDR3 sequence reads: CASSPRVESGAFF. The CDR3, as DNA: TGTGCCAGCAGCCCAAGGGTCGAATCGGGGGCTTTCTTT.

This clonotype appeared a few times. The chain recombines TRBV12-3 or TRBV12-4 with TRBJ2-1; unclear D gene. This CDR3 contains 12 residues. Trimming removed 3 bases from V and 10 bases from J, with 10 bases in between. The CDR3 DNA reads as TGTGCCAGCAGTTTCTCCTCACGGGAGCAGTTCTTC. Its translation is CASSFSSREQFF.

The chain joins TRBV20-1 to TRBJ1-1; TRBD1 is a possible D gene (5 bases). This CDR3 is built from 12 residues. Looked up from germline, CDR1 is DFQATT and CDR2 is SNEGSKA (reference sequence). The chain's CDR3 is CRIKTNRDEAFF. Written as DNA, the CDR3 is TGCAGAATTAAGACCAACCGGGACGAAGCTTTCTTT.

This chain links TRBV18 with TRBJ1-4, with D perhaps matching TRBD1 (5 bases). Trimming removed 3 bases at V and 0 bases at J, with 11 bases between. Germline V gene data show CDR1 as KGHSH and CDR2 as LQKENI. The CDR3 is made up of 16 amino acids. CDR3 sequence: CASSPEVGATNEKLFF. The DNA of the CDR3 is TGTGCCAGCTCACCGGAAGTGGGGGCAACTAATGAAAAACTGTTTTTT. Using reference TRBV18 and TRBJ1-4 for the parts outside the CDR3, the full variable domain is NAGVMQNPRHLVRRRGQEARLRCSPMKGHSHVYWYRQLPEEGLKFMVYLQKENIIDESGMPKERFSAEFPKEGPSILRIQQVVRGDSAAYFCASSPEVGATNEKLFFGSGTQLSVL.

This chain connects TRBV7-2 to TRBJ2-1; D might be TRBD2 (7 bases). Germline CDR1 SGHTA, CDR2 FQGNSA. The CDR3 consists of 14 residues. Trimming removed 4 bases from V and 13 bases from J, with 20 bases in between. Here the CDR3 DNA reads TGTGCCAGCAGCTGGGGGGGGCGAGGCGGAGGACAGTTCTTC. It encodes CASSWGGRGGGQFF.